This T cell receptor beta chain comes out of a study of blood T cell repertoires in COVID-19. Study at large: Donors in the United States, Italy and Spain gave samples during acute or convalescent COVID-19. The analysed material was cDNA or gDNA that came from T cells, B-cell-depleted T cells, or PBMCs.

Germline V lookup: CDR1 SGDLS, CDR2 YYNGEE. This CDR3 comprises 15 residues. V was clipped by 5 bases and J by 7 bases, with 16 bases between them. Authors' processing steps: The assay estimated nucleated cells by amplifying reference gene primers. TCRdb's table, derived via immunoSEQ multiplex PCR, lists solely in-frame clones and lacks some. V and J calls and clone size are those listed in that table; D and trimming were worked out from the DNA. The profile shows 300,000 to 350,000 clones, nearly 90% of them singletons. The chain has TRBV9 and TRBJ1-6; unclear D gene. Sequences were obtained from PBMCs or T cells enriched from blood (not recorded which). This receptor was taken from a woman aged 18-29 years with acute COVID-19. Written as DNA, the CDR3 is TGTGCCAGCAGTATCACCGGGATCCCAAATTCACCCCTCCACTTT. This encodes CASSITGIPNSPLHF.